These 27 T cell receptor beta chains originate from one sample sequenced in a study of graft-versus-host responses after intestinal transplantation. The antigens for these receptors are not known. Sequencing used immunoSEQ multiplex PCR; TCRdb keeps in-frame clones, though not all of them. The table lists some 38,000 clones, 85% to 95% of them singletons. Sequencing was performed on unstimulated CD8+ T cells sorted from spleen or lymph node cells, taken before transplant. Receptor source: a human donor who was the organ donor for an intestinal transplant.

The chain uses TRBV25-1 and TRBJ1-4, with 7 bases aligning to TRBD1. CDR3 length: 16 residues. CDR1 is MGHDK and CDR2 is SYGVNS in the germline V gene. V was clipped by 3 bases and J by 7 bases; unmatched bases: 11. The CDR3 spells CASSDSGGQGTEKLFF. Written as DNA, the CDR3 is TGTGCCAGCAGTGACTCAGGGGGGCAGGGGACTGAAAAACTGTTTTTT.

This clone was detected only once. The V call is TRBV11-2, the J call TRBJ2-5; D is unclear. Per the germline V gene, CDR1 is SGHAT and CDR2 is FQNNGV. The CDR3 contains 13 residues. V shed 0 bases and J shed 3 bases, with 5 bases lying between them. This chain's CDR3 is CASSLDTKETQYF. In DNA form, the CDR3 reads TGTGCCAGCAGCTTAGACACTAAAGAGACCCAGTACTTC.

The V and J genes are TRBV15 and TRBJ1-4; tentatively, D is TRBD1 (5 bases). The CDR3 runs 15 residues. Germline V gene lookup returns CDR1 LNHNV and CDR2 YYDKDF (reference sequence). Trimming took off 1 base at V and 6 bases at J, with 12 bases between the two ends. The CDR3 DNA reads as TGTGCCACCAGCAGAGGGGCAGGGTCTGATGAAAAACTGTTTTTT. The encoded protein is CATSRGAGSDEKLFF.

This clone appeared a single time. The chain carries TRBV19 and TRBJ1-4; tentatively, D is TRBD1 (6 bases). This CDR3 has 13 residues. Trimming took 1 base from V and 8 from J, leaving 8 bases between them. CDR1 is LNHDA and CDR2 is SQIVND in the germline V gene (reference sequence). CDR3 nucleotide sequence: TGTGCCAGTAGTATAGCAGGGGACGAAAAACTGTTTTTT. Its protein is CASSIAGDEKLFF.

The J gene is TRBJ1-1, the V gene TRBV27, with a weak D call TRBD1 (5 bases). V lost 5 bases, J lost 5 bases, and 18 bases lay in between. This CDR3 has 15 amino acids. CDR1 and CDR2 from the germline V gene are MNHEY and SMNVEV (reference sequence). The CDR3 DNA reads TGTGCCAGCAGTCCCAACGGTGGGGGATGGACTGAAGCTTTCTTT. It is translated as CASSPNGGGWTEAFF.

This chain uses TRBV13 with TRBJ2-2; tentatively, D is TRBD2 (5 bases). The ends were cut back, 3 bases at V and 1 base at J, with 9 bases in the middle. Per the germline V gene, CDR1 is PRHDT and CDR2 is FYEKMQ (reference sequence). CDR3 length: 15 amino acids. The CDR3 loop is CASSFVGGNTGELFF. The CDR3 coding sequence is TGTGCCAGCAGCTTTGTAGGAGGGAACACCGGGGAGCTGTTTTTT.

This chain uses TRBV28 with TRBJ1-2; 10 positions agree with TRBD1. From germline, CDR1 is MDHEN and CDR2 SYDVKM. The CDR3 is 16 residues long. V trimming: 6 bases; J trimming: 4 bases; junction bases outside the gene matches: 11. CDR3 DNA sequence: TGTGCCAGCAGAGGACGGGACAGGGGCTTTGTCTATGGCTACACCTTC. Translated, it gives CASRGRDRGFVYGYTF.

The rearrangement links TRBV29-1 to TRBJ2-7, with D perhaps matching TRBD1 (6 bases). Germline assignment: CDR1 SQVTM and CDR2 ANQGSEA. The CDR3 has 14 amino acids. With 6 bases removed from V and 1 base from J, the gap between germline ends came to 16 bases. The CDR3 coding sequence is TGCAGCGTCTCGGACAGACCGACATCCTACGAGCAGTACTTC. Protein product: CSVSDRPTSYEQYF.

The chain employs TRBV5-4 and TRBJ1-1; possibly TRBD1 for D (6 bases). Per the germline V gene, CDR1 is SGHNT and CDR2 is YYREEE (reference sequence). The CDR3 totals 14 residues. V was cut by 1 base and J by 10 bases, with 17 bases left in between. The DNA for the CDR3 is TGTGCCAGCAGCTTGAAGGGGGATGCGGGGCGAGCTTTCTTT. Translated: CASSLKGDAGRAFF.

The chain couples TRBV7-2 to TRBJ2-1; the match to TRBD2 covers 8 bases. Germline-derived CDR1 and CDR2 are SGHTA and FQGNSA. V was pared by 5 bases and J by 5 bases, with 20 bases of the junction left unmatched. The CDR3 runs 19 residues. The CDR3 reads CASSQRLQGEREWDNEQFF. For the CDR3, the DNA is TGTGCCAGCAGCCAGAGACTGCAGGGTGAGCGGGAGTGGGACAATGAGCAGTTCTTC.

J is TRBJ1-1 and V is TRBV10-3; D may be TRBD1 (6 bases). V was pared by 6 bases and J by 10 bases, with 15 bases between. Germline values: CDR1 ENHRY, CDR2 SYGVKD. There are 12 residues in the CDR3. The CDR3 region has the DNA TGTGCCATCAGCCTGAACAGGGCTGGAGCTTTCTTT. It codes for CAISLNRAGAFF.

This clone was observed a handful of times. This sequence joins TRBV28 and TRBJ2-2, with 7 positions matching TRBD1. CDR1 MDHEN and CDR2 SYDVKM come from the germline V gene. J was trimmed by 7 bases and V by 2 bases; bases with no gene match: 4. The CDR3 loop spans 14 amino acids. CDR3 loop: CASSLRQGGGELFF. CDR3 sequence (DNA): TGTGCCAGCAGTTTAAGACAGGGTGGCGGGGAGCTGTTTTTT.

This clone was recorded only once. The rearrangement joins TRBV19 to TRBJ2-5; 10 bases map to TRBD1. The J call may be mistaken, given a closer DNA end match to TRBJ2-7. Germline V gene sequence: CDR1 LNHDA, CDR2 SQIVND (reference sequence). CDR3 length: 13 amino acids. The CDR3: CASDPGQGNEQYF. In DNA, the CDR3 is TGTGCCAGTGATCCGGGACAGGGGAACGAGCAGTACTTC.

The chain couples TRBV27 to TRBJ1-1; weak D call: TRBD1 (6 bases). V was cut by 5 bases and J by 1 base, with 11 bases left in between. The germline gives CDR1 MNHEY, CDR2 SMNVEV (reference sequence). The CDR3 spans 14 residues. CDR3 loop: CASSTGHQNTEAFF. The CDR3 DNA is TGTGCCAGCAGTACGGGACATCAGAACACTGAAGCTTTCTTT.

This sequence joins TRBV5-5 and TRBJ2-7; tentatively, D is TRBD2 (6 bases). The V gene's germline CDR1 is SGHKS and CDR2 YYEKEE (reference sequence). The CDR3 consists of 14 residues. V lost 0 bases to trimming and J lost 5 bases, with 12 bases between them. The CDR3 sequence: CASSLESGVHEQYF. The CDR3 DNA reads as TGTGCCAGCAGCTTGGAGTCGGGGGTCCACGAGCAGTACTTC.

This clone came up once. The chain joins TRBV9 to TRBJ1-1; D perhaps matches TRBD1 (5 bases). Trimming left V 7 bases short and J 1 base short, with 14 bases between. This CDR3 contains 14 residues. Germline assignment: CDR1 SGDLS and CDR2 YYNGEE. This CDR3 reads CASGQGRPNTEAFF. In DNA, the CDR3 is TGTGCCAGCGGACAAGGACGCCCGAACACTGAAGCTTTCTTT.

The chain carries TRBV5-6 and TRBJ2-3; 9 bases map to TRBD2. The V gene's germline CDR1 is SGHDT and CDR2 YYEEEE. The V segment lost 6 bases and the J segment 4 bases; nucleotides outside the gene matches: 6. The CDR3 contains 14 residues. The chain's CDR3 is CASTGTSSSDTQYF. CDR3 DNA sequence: TGTGCCAGCACCGGGACTAGCTCCTCAGATACGCAGTATTTT.

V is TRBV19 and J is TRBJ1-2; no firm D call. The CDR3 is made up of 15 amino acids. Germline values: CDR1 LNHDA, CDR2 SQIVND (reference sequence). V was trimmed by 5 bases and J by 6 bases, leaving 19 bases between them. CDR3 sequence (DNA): TGTGCCAGTAGTTGGGAGCCCGGGGTAAGGGATGGCTACACCTTC. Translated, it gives CASSWEPGVRDGYTF.

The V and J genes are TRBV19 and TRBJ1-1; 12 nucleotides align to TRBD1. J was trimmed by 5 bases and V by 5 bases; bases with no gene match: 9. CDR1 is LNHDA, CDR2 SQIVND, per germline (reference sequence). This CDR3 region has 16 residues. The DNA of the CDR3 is TGTGCCAGTAGTTCGCGGGACAGGGGGCGGGGGACTGAAGCTTTCTTT. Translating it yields CASSSRDRGRGTEAFF.

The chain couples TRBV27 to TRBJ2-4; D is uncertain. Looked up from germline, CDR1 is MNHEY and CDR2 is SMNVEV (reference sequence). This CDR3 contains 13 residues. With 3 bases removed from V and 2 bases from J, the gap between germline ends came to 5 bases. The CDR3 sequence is CASSLWTKNIQYF. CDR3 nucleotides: TGTGCCAGCAGTTTGTGGACCAAAAACATTCAGTACTTC.

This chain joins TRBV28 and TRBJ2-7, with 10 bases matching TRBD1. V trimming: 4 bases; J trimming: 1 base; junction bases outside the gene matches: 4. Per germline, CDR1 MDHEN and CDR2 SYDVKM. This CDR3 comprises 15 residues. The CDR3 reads CASSSGQGRSYEQYF. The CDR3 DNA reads TGTGCCAGCAGTTCGGGACAGGGGAGGTCCTACGAGCAGTACTTC.

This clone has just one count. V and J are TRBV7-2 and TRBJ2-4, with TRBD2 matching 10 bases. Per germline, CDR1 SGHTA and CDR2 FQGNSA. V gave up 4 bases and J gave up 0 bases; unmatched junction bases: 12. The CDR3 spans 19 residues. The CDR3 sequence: CASSSSWTSGVLAKNIQYF. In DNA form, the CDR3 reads TGTGCCAGCAGCTCTTCTTGGACTAGCGGAGTTTTAGCCAAAAACATTCAGTACTTC.

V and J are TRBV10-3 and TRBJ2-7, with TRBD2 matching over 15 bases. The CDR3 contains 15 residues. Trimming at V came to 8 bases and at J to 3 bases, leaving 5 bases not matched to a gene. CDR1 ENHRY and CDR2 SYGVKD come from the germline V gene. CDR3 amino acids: CAISRTSGRDYEQYF. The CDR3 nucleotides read TGTGCCATCTCTCGGACTAGCGGGAGGGACTACGAGCAGTACTTC.

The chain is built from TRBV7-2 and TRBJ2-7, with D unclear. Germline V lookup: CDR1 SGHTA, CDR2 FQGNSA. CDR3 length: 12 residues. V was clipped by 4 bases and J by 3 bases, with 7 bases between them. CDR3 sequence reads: CASSSTYYEQYF. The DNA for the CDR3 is TGTGCCAGCAGCTCGACCTACTACGAGCAGTACTTC.

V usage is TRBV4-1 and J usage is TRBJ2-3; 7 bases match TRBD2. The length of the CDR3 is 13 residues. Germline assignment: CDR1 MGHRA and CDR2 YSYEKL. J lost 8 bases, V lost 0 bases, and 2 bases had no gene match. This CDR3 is CASSQDRTSTQYF. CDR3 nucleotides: TGCGCCAGCAGCCAAGATCGGACTAGTACGCAGTATTTT.

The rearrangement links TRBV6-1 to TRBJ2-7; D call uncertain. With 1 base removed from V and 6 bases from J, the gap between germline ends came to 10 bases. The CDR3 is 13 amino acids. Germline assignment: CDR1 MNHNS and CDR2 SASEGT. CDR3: CASSEGPESEQYF. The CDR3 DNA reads TGTGCCAGCAGTGAAGGTCCAGAGAGCGAGCAGTACTTC.

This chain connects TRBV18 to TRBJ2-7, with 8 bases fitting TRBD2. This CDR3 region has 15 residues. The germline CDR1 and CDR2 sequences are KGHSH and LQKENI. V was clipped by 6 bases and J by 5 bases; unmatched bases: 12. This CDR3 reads CASSQQSGSYDEQYF. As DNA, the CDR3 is TGTGCCAGCTCTCAGCAGAGCGGGAGCTACGACGAGCAGTACTTC.